This is a list of T cell receptor beta chains from one sample in a study of OX40 agonist ivuxolimab in advanced cancers. Only in-frame clones appear in the TCRdb table, and some are missing; sequencing was by immunoSEQ multiplex PCR. The sample records under 55,000 clones, around four fifths being singletons. Material: CD4+ or CD8+ T cells sorted from blood, obtained in a trial of the OX40 agonist ivuxolimab. The receptor source for this set is an adult with an advanced solid tumor such as melanoma, head and neck, liver or kidney cancer. The CDR3 runs from the conserved cysteine through the conserved F or W. D genes are given only for firm matches. Some rows have no size entry. The others give once, few or many, or a class for an expanded clone.

TRBV4-1,TRBJ2-5,NA,TRBD2,CASSQVLTSRETQYF,TGCGCCAGCAGCCAAGTTTTGACTAGCCGAGAGACCCAGTACTTC
TRBV5-6,TRBJ2-5,NA,NA,CASSRGGGGPTVQETQYF,TGTGCCAGCAGCCGGGGCGGAGGGGGGCCCACTGTACAAGAGACCCAGTACTTC
TRBV4-2,TRBJ2-2,NA,NA,CASSQGNGGQDGELFF,TGTGCCAGCAGCCAAGGCAACGGGGGGCAGGACGGGGAGCTGTTTTTT
TRBV6-6,TRBJ1-2,NA,NA,CASSYSAGLFYGYTF,TGTGCCAGCAGTTACTCGGCAGGGCTCTTCTATGGCTACACCTTC
TRBV7-7,TRBJ2-5,few,TRBD1,CASSWTGQETQYF,TGTGCCAGCAGCTGGACAGGACAAGAGACCCAGTACTTC
TRBV6-6,TRBJ2-5,NA,NA,CASSYSLDGAKWAQYF,TGTGCCAGCAGTTACTCCCTGGATGGGGCTAAATGGGCCCAGTACTTC
TRBV4-1,TRBJ1-1,NA,TRBD1,CASSRSGQGSLEAFF,TGCGCCAGCAGCCGCTCCGGACAGGGGAGCCTTGAGGCTTTCTTT
TRBV7-9,TRBJ1-2,few,NA,CASSLNGRASYTF,TGTGCCAGCAGCTTAAATGGTAGGGCCTCCTACACCTTC
TRBV7-9,TRBJ1-3,once,TRBD1,CASSLPWTGRGNTIYF,TGTGCCAGCAGCTTACCGTGGACAGGGAGGGGAAACACCATATATTTT
TRBV5-1,TRBJ2-3,NA,NA,CASSLGLPSTDTQYF,TGCGCCAGCAGCTTGGGGCTCCCTAGCACAGATACGCAGTATTTT
TRBV19,TRBJ2-2,NA,TRBD2,CASSTGTSTNTGELFF,TGTGCCAGTAGTACCGGGACTAGCACGAACACCGGGGAGCTGTTTTTT
TRBV12-5,TRBJ1-5,once,NA,CASGPVGAGNQPQHF,TGTGCTAGTGGTCCCGTAGGTGCTGGCAATCAGCCCCAGCATTTT
TRBV5-1,TRBJ2-7,NA,TRBD1,CASAPDRGGEQYF,TGCGCCAGCGCTCCGGACAGGGGGGGCGAGCAGTACTTC
TRBV7-2,TRBJ2-1,NA,TRBD2,CASSLGLVNEQFF,TGTGCCAGCAGCCTCGGACTAGTCAATGAGCAGTTCTTC
TRBV2,TRBJ2-3,NA,TRBD2,CATSLLGGGSTDTQYF,TGTGCCACCTCCCTGCTTGGCGGGGGAAGCACAGATACGCAGTATTTT
TRBV28,TRBJ1-1,NA,NA,CASSSPRHYTEAFF,TGTGCCAGCAGTTCCCCTCGCCACTACACTGAAGCTTTCTTT
TRBV11-2,TRBJ2-5,NA,NA,CASSRSLETQYF,TGTGCCAGCAGCCGTAGCCTGGAGACCCAGTACTTC